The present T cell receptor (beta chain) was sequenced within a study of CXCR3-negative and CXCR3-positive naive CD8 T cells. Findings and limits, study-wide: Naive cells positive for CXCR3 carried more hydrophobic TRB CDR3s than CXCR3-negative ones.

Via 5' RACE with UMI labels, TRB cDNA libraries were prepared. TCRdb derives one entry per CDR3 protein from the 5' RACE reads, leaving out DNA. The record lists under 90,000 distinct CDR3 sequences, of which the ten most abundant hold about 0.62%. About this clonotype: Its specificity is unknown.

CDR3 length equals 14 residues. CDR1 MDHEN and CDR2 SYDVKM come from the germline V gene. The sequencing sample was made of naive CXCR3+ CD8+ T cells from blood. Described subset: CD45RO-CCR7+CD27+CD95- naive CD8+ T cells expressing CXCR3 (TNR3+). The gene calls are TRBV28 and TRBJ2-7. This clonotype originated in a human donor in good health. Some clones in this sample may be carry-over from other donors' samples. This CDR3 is CASSLPVNSYEQYF.